This T cell receptor (beta chain) was captured by sequencing in a study of T cell responses to AZD1222 COVID-19 vaccine. Study results and caveats: The repertoires were collected only after the peak T cell response. A mostly white British donor set with more females was recruited, and clonal diversity was possibly underestimated. The breadth and depth of Spike-specific TCRs increased once two AZD1222 doses had been given.

As concerns this clone: Its antigen remains unknown.

The data were produced by immunoSEQ multiplex PCR, yet TCRdb's version contains in-frame clones alone and is incomplete. The sample holds roughly 120,000 clones, 85% to 90% seen once. This CDR3 has 13 residues. The V and J ends lost 8 bases and 2 bases respectively, with 10 bases between them. In germline, CDR1 is LNHDA, CDR2 SQIVND (reference sequence). The sequence came from an adult who received the AZD1222 COVID-19 vaccine. This material consisted of peripheral blood, taken 28 days after the second AZD1222 dose. The chain uses TRBV19 and TRBJ1-5; D gene ambiguous. The DNA of the CDR3 is TGTGCCAGTGTAAATGGGGGCAATCAGCCCCAGCATTTT. Encoded protein: CASVNGGNQPQHF.